The 28 T cell receptor beta chains in this list originate from one sample, sequenced in a study of blood T cell repertoires in COVID-19. Libraries were prepared by immunoSEQ multiplex PCR; TCRdb keeps only in-frame clonotypes and omits some of them. Here the sample spans 120,000 to 150,000 clones, around 81% being singletons. The sequencing sample was made of peripheral blood. The receptor source for this set is a human donor with acute or convalescent COVID-19. The donor label of this sample is uncertain.

This chain connects TRBV5-1 to TRBJ1-2; D is possibly TRBD1 (6 bases). The CDR3 spans 13 residues. Trimming stripped 2 bases from V and 6 bases from J, with 11 bases between. The V gene's germline CDR1 is SGHRS and CDR2 YFSETQ. CDR3 sequence: CASSLTQGHGYTF. CDR3 DNA sequence: TGCGCCAGCAGCTTAACACAGGGACATGGCTACACCTTC. The full variable domain, rest sourced from reference TRBV5-1 and TRBJ1-2, is KAGVTQTPRYLIKTRGQQVTLSCSPISGHRSVSWYQQTPGQGLQFLFEYFSETQRNKGNFPGRFSGRQFSNSRSEMNVSTLELGDSALYLCASSLTQGHGYTFGSGTRLTVV.

The V and J genes are TRBV9 and TRBJ2-3, with no clear D. CDR1 and CDR2 from the germline V gene are SGDLS and YYNGEE. The CDR3 totals 13 residues. Trimming left V 4 bases short and J 2 bases short, with 8 bases between. The CDR3 is CASSPLATDTQYF. CDR3 sequence (DNA): TGTGCCAGCAGCCCGTTGGCCACAGATACGCAGTATTTT.

The rearrangement uses TRBV7-9 and TRBJ1-2; the D is unclear. Germline V lookup: CDR1 SEHNR, CDR2 FQNEAQ (reference sequence). V dropped 0 bases and J dropped 6 bases, with 11 bases sitting between them. This CDR3 comprises 14 residues. The CDR3 loop is CASSLASPGDGYTF. Here the CDR3 DNA reads TGTGCCAGCAGCTTAGCCTCGCCCGGGGATGGCTACACCTTC.

This clone has a single count. The genes are TRBV6-5 and TRBJ1-3; D ambiguous. Trimming pared 7 bases from V and 0 bases from J, leaving 13 bases between. Germline V gene lookup returns CDR1 MNHEY and CDR2 SVGAGI. This CDR3 region has 15 residues. The CDR3 DNA sequence: TGTGCCAGCATGAGGACGGGGTCCTCTGGAAACACCATATATTTT. Protein sequence: CASMRTGSSGNTIYF.

This chain links TRBV5-1 with TRBJ1-3, with 7 nucleotides matching TRBD1. From germline, CDR1 is SGHRS and CDR2 YFSETQ. The CDR3 runs 14 residues. Trimming removed 4 bases from V and 3 bases from J; junction bases left unmatched: 4. The CDR3 nucleotides read TGCGCCAGCAGCAACAGGGGACTTGGAAACACCATATATTTT. This codes for CASSNRGLGNTIYF.

The CDR3 coding sequence is TGTGCCACCAGGGCGGGGGGACCCACAGATACGCAGTATTTT. Amino acid sequence: CATRAGGPTDTQYF. The chain couples TRBV15 to TRBJ2-3, with 8 nucleotides matching TRBD2. This CDR3 is 14 amino acids long. V lost 6 bases, J lost 2 bases, and 4 bases stayed unmatched. Germline V gene data show CDR1 as LNHNV and CDR2 as YYDKDF (reference sequence).

The chain couples TRBV11-2 to TRBJ1-4, with D unresolved. The CDR3 loop spans 15 amino acids. Germline values: CDR1 SGHAT, CDR2 FQNNGV. V lost 6 bases to trimming and J lost 5 bases, with 16 bases between them. The CDR3 region has the DNA TGTGCCAGCAGGGTTGGTTCCGGTCCCAATGAAAAACTGTTTTTT. It encodes CASRVGSGPNEKLFF.

The chain joins TRBV21-1 to TRBJ2-3; TRBD2 is the table's D call, not checked against the DNA. TRBV21-1 is recorded as a pseudogene. The CDR3 sequence is 18 residues long. CDR3 nucleotides: TGTGCCAGCATTACTAATACTGCGGGAGTAGCGACCGCAGATACGCAGTATTTT. It specifies CASITNTAGVATADTQYF.

The chain combines TRBV5-4 with TRBJ2-7; 12 nucleotides match TRBD2. CDR1 and CDR2 from the germline V gene are SGHNT and YYREEE (reference sequence). V shed 4 bases, J shed 0 bases, and the junction held 5 bases outside the gene matches. The CDR3 contains 16 residues. The CDR3 DNA sequence: TGTGCCAGCAGCCCAACGACTAGCGGGAGCTCCTACGAGCAGTACTTC. Translation: CASSPTTSGSSYEQYF.

The chain has TRBV7-9 and TRBJ1-1, with D tentatively TRBD1 (5 bases). The V end lost 3 bases, the J end lost 4 bases, and 9 bases lay between the germline ends. Germline CDR1 and CDR2: SEHNR and FQNEAQ (reference sequence). The CDR3 consists of 13 residues. The CDR3 sequence: CASSFRQTTEAFF. The CDR3, as DNA: TGTGCCAGCAGCTTCCGACAGACCACTGAAGCTTTCTTT. Complete variable domain (other parts from reference TRBV7-9 and TRBJ1-1): DTGVSQNPRHKITKRGQNVTFRCDPISEHNRLYWYRQTLGQGPEFLTYFQNEAQLEKSRLLSDRFSAERPKGSFSTLEIQRTEQGDSAMYLCASSFRQTTEAFFGQGTRLTVV.

The V call is TRBV6-5, the J call TRBJ2-7, with D unresolved. The germline V and J ends were trimmed by 10 bases and 1 base, with 8 bases remaining between them. The germline CDR1 and CDR2 sequences are MNHEY and SVGAGI. The CDR3 is 11 amino acids. The CDR3 loop is CATSVSYEQYV. The CDR3, as DNA: TGTGCCACCTCAGTTTCCTACGAGCAGTACGTC.

This clone occurred many times. The rearrangement links TRBV3-1 (or the pseudogene TRBV3-2) to TRBJ1-1, with 10 bases aligning to TRBD1. This CDR3 has 17 amino acids. V lost 1 base and J lost 11; bases outside the gene matches: 16. Per the germline V gene, CDR1 is LGHDT and CDR2 is YNNKEL (reference sequence). The chain's CDR3 is CASSQGYPSRQGARAFF. The CDR3 bases are TGTGCCAGCAGCCAAGGTTACCCTTCGAGACAGGGGGCACGGGCTTTCTTT.

V is TRBV20-1 and J is TRBJ2-1; D is unresolved. The CDR3 runs to 10 residues. Deletions cut 4 bases from V and 7 bases from J, with 5 bases between. The germline V gene encodes CDR1 DFQATT and CDR2 SNEGSKA (reference sequence). The CDR3 sequence: CSAISNEQFF. The CDR3 DNA is TGCAGTGCTATTTCGAATGAGCAGTTCTTC.

The chain recombines TRBV24-1 with TRBJ1-5; 9 bases match TRBD1. V shed 4 bases, J shed 4 bases, and the junction held 4 bases outside the gene matches. The CDR3 extends over 15 amino acids. In germline, CDR1 is KGHDR, CDR2 SFDVKD. This chain's CDR3 is CATSDPGTGNQPQHF. The CDR3 DNA follows: TGTGCCACCAGTGACCCCGGGACAGGGAATCAGCCCCAGCATTTT.

This chain uses TRBV11-2 with TRBJ2-1; possible D gene TRBD1, 5 bases. The germline CDR1 and CDR2 sequences are SGHAT and FQNNGV. V gave up 0 bases and J gave up 0 bases, with 15 bases separating them. This CDR3 is built from 18 residues. CDR3 sequence (DNA): TGTGCCAGCAGCTTAGAGGAAGTAATCAGGGACTCCTACAATGAGCAGTTCTTC. It is translated as CASSLEEVIRDSYNEQFF. Based on the CDR3 plus reference TRBV11-2 and TRBJ2-1, the full variable domain is EAGVAQSPRYKIIEKRQSVAFWCNPISGHATLYWYQQILGQGPKLLIQFQNNGVVDDSQLPKDRFSAERLKGVDSTLKIQPAKLEDSAVYLCASSLEEVIRDSYNEQFFGPGTRLTVL.

The V gene is TRBV3-1 (or the pseudogene TRBV3-2), the J gene TRBJ1-6, with D perhaps TRBD1 (5 bases). The ends were cut back, 3 bases at V and 9 bases at J, with 12 bases in the middle. The V gene's germline CDR1 is LGHDT and CDR2 YNNKEL (reference sequence). This CDR3 has 14 residues. For the CDR3, the DNA is TGTGCCAGCAGCCATGCCCAGGGTGGTTCACCCCTCCACTTT. Protein: CASSHAQGGSPLHF.

J is TRBJ1-3 and V is TRBV11-1, with 7 bases identical to TRBD1. The germline V gene has CDR1 SGHAT and CDR2 FQDESV (reference sequence). V lost 5 bases and J lost 2; bases outside the gene matches: 3. The CDR3 sequence is 14 residues long. CDR3 in DNA: TGTGCCAGCAGCCAAGACAGGGCTGGAAACACCATATATTTT. It is translated as CASSQDRAGNTIYF.

In its sample, this clone was seen once. The chain has TRBV12-3 or TRBV12-4 and TRBJ1-6; D is uncertain. V lost 10 bases and J 10 bases, leaving 14 bases between the germline ends. This CDR3 contains 12 residues. The CDR3 DNA reads TGTGCCACCCGGGTTGGTGGGTCACCCCTCCACTTT. Translated, it gives CATRVGGSPLHF.

This clone appeared once. This sequence joins TRBV7-9 and TRBJ1-1, with D unclear. V lost 2 bases, J lost 1 base, and 11 bases lay in between. In germline, CDR1 is SEHNR, CDR2 FQNEAQ (reference sequence). The CDR3 loop spans 15 amino acids. Written as DNA, the CDR3 is TGTGCCAGCAGCTTATGGGAGGGAGGGAACACTGAAGCTTTCTTT. This encodes CASSLWEGGNTEAFF. The variable domain in full, with the rest retrieved from reference TRBV7-9 and TRBJ1-1, is DTGVSQNPRHKITKRGQNVTFRCDPISEHNRLYWYRQTLGQGPEFLTYFQNEAQLEKSRLLSDRFSAERPKGSFSTLEIQRTEQGDSAMYLCASSLWEGGNTEAFFGQGTRLTVV.

The rearrangement joins TRBV27 to TRBJ1-6; TRBD1 aligns across 9 bases. V was pared by 6 bases and J by 2 bases, with 5 bases of the junction left unmatched. CDR3 length: 16 residues. CDR1 is MNHEY and CDR2 is SMNVEV in the germline V gene (reference sequence). As DNA, the CDR3 is TGTGCCAGCAGGATCACAGGGGGCACCTATAATTCACCCCTCCACTTT. It yields the protein CASRITGGTYNSPLHF.

This clone appeared a few times. The chain's CDR3 is CASSLRAPTSGVETQYF. DNA for the CDR3: TGTGCCAGCAGCTTAAGGGCCCCCACTAGCGGGGTGGAGACCCAGTACTTC. V usage is TRBV7-3 and J usage is TRBJ2-5, with 10 bases identical to TRBD2. V dropped 1 base and J dropped 5; count of bases not matched to a gene: 10. CDR3 length: 17 amino acids. Germline V gene sequence: CDR1 SGHTA, CDR2 FQGTGA.

This clone showed up just a few times. V gene TRBV6-5 combines with J gene TRBJ1-2; 7 positions agree with TRBD1. This CDR3 is 14 amino acids long. V shed 6 bases and J 8 bases; nucleotides not matched to a gene: 12. Germline loops: CDR1 MNHEY, CDR2 SVGAGI. The CDR3 reads CASRDTSRGVGYTF. The CDR3 DNA sequence: TGTGCCAGCAGAGATACTTCCAGGGGGGTAGGCTACACCTTC.

The chain couples TRBV28 to TRBJ1-6; D is undetermined. The CDR3 has 11 amino acids. The V gene lost 4 bases and the J gene lost 13 bases, with 8 bases spanning the gap. The germline V gene encodes CDR1 MDHEN and CDR2 SYDVKM. In DNA, the CDR3 is TGTGCCAGCAGTTCGCGGGATCCCCTCCACTTT. It encodes CASSSRDPLHF.

The chain links TRBV3-1 (or the pseudogene TRBV3-2) to TRBJ1-2; 7 bases agree with TRBD1. The CDR3 sequence is 14 residues long. Germline V CDR1 and CDR2: LGHDT, YNNKEL (reference sequence). After removal of 2 bases from V and 5 bases from J, the junction contained 5 bases not matched to a gene. CDR3: CASSQFRGDYGYTF. The CDR3 DNA sequence: TGTGCCAGCAGCCAATTCAGGGGGGATTATGGCTACACCTTC.

The chain has TRBV6-5 and TRBJ2-2; 9 bases align to TRBD1. Germline CDR1 and CDR2: MNHEY and SVGAGI. The CDR3 consists of 16 residues. V was clipped by 1 base and J by 4 bases; unmatched bases: 4. The CDR3 is CASSYFTGGSTGELFF. The CDR3 coding sequence is TGTGCCAGCAGTTACTTTACAGGGGGCTCCACCGGGGAGCTGTTTTTT.

This clone was seen more than once but under ten times. The chain links TRBV2 to TRBJ1-5; D might be TRBD1 (6 bases). Germline values: CDR1 SNHLY, CDR2 FYNNEI. V lost 0 bases to trimming and J lost 1 base, with 16 bases between them. This CDR3 has 18 amino acids. CDR3 region: CASSEANLGTQSNQPQHF. The CDR3 DNA reads as TGTGCCAGCAGTGAAGCGAACCTAGGGACACAAAGCAATCAGCCCCAGCATTTT. Full variable domain (remainder filled in from reference TRBV2 and TRBJ1-5): EPEVTQTPSHQVTQMGQEVILRCVPISNHLYFYWYRQILGQKVEFLVSFYNNEISEKSEIFDDQFSVERPDGSNFTLKIRSTKLEDSAMYFCASSEANLGTQSNQPQHFGDGTRLSIL.

This clone was detected only a few times. The CDR3 nucleotides read TGTGCCAGCAGCACGACAAGGAACGAGCAGTACTTC. The encoded protein is CASSTTRNEQYF. The V gene is TRBV13, the J gene TRBJ2-7; D not resolved. The CDR3 sequence is 12 residues long. V was pared by 5 bases and J by 5 bases, with 10 bases between. The germline V gene has CDR1 PRHDT and CDR2 FYEKMQ (reference sequence).

This sequence joins TRBV24-1 and TRBJ2-2; D is ambiguous. CDR3 size: 15 residues. Trimming took 4 bases from V and 2 from J, leaving 10 bases between them. Germline V lookup: CDR1 KGHDR, CDR2 SFDVKD. The CDR3 here is CATSDPGSNTGELFF. CDR3 DNA sequence: TGTGCCACCAGTGACCCAGGTTCCAACACCGGGGAGCTGTTTTTT.